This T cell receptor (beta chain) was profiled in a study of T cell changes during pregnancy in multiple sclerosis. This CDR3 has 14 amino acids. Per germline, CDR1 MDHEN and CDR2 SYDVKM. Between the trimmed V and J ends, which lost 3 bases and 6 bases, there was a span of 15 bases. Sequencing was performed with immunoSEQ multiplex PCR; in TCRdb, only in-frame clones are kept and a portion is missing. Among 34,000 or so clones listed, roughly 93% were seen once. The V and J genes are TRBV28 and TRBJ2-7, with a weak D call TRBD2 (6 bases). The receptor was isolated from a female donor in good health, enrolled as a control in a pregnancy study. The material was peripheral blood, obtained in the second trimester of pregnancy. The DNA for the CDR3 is TGTGCCAGCAGTTTGATGCAGGGAGGTTTCGAGCAGTACTTC. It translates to CASSLMQGGFEQYF.